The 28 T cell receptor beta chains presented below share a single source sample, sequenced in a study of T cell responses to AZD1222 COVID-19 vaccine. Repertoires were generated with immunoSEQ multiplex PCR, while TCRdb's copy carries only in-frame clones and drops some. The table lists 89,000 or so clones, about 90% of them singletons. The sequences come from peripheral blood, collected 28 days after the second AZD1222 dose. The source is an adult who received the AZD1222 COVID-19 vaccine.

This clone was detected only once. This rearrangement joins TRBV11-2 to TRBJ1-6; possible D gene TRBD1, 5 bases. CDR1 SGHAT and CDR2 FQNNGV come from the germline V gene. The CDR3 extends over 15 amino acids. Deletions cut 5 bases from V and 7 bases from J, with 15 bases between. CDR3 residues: CASSPPGRYNSPLHF. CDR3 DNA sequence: TGTGCCAGCAGCCCTCCGGGACGGTACAATTCACCCCTCCACTTT.

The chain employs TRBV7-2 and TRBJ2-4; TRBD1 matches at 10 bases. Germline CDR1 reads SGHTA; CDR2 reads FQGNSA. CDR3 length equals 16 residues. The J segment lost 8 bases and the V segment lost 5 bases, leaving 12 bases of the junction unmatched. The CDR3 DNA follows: TGTGCCAGCAGCAATGGCCGGGACAGGGGAGGGTACATTCAGTACTTC. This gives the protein CASSNGRDRGGYIQYF.

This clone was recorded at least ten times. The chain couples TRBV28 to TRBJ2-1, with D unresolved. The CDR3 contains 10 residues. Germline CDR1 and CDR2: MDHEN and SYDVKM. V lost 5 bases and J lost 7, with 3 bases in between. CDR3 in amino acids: CASSRNEQFF. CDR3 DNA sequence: TGTGCCAGCAGTCGAAATGAGCAGTTCTTC. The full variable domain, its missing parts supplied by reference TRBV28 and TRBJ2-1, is DVKVTQSSRYLVKRTGEKVFLECVQDMDHENMFWYRQDPGLGLRLIYFSYDVKMKEKGDIPEGYSVSREKKERFSLILESASTNQTSMYLCASSRNEQFFGPGTRLTVL.

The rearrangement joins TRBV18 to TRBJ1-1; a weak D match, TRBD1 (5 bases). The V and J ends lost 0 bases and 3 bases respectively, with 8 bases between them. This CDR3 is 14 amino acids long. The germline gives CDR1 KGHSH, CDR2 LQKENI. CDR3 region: CASSPPGVDTEAFF. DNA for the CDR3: TGTGCCAGCTCACCACCGGGGGTGGACACTGAAGCTTTCTTT.

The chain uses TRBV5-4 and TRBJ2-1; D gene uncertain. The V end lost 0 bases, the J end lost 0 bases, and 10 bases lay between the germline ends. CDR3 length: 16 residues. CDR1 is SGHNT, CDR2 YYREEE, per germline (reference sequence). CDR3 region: CASSLGGGGSYNEQFF. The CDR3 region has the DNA TGTGCCAGCAGCTTGGGCGGTGGCGGCTCCTACAATGAGCAGTTCTTC.

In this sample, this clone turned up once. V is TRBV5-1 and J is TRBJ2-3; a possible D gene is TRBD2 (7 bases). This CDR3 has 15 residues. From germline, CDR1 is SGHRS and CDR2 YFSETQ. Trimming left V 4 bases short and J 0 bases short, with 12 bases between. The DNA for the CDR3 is TGCGCCAGCAGCCCGGGGGGCGGTAGCACAGATACGCAGTATTTT. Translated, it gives CASSPGGGSTDTQYF.

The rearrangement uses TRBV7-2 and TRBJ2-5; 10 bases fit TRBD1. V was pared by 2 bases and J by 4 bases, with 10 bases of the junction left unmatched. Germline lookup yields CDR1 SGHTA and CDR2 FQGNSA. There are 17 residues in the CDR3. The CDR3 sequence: CASSLRQGAVMGETQYF. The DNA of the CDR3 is TGTGCCAGCAGCTTAAGACAGGGGGCCGTAATGGGAGAGACCCAGTACTTC.

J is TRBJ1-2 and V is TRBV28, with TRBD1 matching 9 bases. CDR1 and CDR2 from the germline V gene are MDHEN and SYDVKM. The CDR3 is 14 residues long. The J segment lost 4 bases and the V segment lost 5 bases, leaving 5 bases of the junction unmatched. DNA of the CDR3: TGTGCCAGCAGTCACGGACAGGGGACCTATGGCTACACCTTC. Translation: CASSHGQGTYGYTF.

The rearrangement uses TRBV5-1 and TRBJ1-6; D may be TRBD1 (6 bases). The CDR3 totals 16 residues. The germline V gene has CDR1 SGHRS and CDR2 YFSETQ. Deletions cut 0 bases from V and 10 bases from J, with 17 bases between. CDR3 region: CASSLAGTTNGSPLHF. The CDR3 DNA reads TGCGCCAGCAGCTTGGCCGGGACAACGAATGGGTCACCCCTCCACTTT.

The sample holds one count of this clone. CDR3 nucleotides: TGTGCCCAGAGCAGGGAATATAATTCACCCCTCCACTTT. This gives the protein CAQSREYNSPLHF. The J gene is TRBJ1-6, the V gene TRBV30, with a weak D call TRBD1 (5 bases). V was clipped by 8 bases and J by 4 bases, with 12 bases between them. This CDR3 is 13 amino acids long. Germline V gene data show CDR1 as GTSNPN and CDR2 as SVGIG (reference sequence). Looking up the rest from reference TRBV30 and TRBJ1-6 gives the full variable domain: SQTIHQWPATLVQPVGSPLSLECTVEGTSNPNLYWYRQAAGRGLQLLFYSVGIGQISSEVPQNLSASRPQDRQFILSSKKLLLSDSGFYLCAQSREYNSPLHFGNGTRLTVT.

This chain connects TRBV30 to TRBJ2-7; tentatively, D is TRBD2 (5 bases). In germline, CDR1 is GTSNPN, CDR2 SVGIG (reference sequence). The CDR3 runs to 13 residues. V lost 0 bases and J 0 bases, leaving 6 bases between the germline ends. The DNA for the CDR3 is TGTGCCTGGAGTGTAGGGAGCTCCTACGAGCAGTACTTC. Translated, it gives CAWSVGSSYEQYF.

This CDR3 reads CASSGGATNEKLFF. For the CDR3, the DNA is TGTGCCAGCAGCGGTGGGGCAACTAATGAAAAACTGTTTTTT. This chain links TRBV6-5 with TRBJ1-4; D not resolved. The CDR3 extends over 14 amino acids. The germline V gene encodes CDR1 MNHEY and CDR2 SVGAGI. Trimming pared 6 bases from V and 0 bases from J, leaving 8 bases between.

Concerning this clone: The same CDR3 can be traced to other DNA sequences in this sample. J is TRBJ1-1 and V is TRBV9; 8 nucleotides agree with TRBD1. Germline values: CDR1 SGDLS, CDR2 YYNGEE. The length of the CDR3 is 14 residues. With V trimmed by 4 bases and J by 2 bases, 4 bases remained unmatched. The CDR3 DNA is TGTGCCAGCAGCCTAGGACAGGGCAACACTGAAGCTTTCTTT. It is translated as CASSLGQGNTEAFF.

CDR3 DNA sequence: TGTGCCAGCAGCCCCGCGGGCAGGGGCCGCACAGGAGATGGCTACACCTTC. It is translated as CASSPAGRGRTGDGYTF. The chain has TRBV9 and TRBJ1-2; perhaps TRBD1 as D (6 bases). V was shortened by 4 bases and J by 6 bases, with 25 bases between the two germline ends. The CDR3 consists of 17 residues. CDR1 is SGDLS, CDR2 YYNGEE, per germline.

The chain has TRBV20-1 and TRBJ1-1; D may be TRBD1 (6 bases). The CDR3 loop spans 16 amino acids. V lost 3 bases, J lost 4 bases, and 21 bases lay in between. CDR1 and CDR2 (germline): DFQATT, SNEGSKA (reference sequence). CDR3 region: CSASRSQGRVGTEAFF. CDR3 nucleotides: TGCAGTGCTAGTAGGTCTCAGGGGAGGGTGGGCACTGAAGCTTTCTTT.

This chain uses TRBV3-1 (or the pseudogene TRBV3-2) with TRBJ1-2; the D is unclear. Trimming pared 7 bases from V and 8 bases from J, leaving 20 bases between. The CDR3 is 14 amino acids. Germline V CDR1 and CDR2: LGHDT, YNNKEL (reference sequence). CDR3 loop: CASNPSTGSRGYTF. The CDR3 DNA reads TGTGCCAGCAACCCCAGCACCGGTTCAAGGGGCTACACCTTC.

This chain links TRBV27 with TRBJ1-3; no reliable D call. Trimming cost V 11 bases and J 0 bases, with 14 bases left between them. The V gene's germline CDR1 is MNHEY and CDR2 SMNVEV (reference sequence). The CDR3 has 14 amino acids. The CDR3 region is CAGIKSSSGNTIYF. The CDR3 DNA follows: TGTGCCGGCATAAAGTCGAGCTCTGGAAACACCATATATTTT.

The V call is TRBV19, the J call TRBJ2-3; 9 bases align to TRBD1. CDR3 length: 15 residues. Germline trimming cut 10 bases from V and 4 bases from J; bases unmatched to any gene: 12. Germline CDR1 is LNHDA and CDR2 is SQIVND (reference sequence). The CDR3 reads CATQPRTGVSDTQYF. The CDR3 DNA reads TGTGCCACCCAACCAAGGACAGGGGTATCAGATACGCAGTATTTT. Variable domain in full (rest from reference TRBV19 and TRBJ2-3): DGGITQSPKYLFRKEGQNVTLSCEQNLNHDAMYWYRQDPGQGLRLIYYSQIVNDFQKGDIAEGYSVSREKKESFPLTVTSAQKNPTAFYLCATQPRTGVSDTQYFGPGTRLTVL.

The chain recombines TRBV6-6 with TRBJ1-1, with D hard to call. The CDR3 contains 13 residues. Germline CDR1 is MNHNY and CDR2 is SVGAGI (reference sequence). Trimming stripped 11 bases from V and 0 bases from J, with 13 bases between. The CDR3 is CALSGEMNTEAFF. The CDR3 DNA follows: TGTGCCCTGTCTGGAGAAATGAACACTGAAGCTTTCTTT.

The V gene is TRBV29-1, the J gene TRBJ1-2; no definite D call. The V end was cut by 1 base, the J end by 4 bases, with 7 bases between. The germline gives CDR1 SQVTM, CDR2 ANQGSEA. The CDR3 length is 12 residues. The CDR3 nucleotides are TGCAGCGTTGAAGTTCCAGCCTATGGCTACACCTTC. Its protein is CSVEVPAYGYTF. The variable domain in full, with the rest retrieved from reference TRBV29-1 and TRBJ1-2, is SAVISQKPSRDICQRGTSLTIQCQVDSQVTMMFWYRQQPGQSLTLIATANQGSEATYESGFVIDKFPISRPNLTFSTLTVSNMSPEDSSIYLCSVEVPAYGYTFGSGTRLTVV.

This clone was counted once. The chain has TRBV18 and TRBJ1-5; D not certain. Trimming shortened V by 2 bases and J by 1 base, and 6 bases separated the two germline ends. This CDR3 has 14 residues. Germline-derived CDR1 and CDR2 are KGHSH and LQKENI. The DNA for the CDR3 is TGTGCCAGCTCACCAATAGAGAGCAATCAGCCCCAGCATTTT. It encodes CASSPIESNQPQHF.

CDR3 coding DNA: TGCGCCAGCAGCTTGGATGGGACAGGACCTAATTCACCCCTCCACTTT. The encoded protein is CASSLDGTGPNSPLHF. J is TRBJ1-6 and V is TRBV5-1, with 8 positions matching TRBD1. The CDR3 is 16 residues long. Per germline, CDR1 SGHRS and CDR2 YFSETQ. The trim removed 0 bases at V and 6 bases at J, leaving 5 bases unmatched.

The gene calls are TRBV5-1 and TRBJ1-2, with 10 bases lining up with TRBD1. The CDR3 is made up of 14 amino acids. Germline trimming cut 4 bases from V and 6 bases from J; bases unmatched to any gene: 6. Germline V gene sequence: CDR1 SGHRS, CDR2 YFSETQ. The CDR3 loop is CASSRGTGVDGYTF. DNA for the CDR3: TGCGCCAGCAGCCGAGGGACAGGGGTGGATGGCTACACCTTC. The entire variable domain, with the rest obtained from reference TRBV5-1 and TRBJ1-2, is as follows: KAGVTQTPRYLIKTRGQQVTLSCSPISGHRSVSWYQQTPGQGLQFLFEYFSETQRNKGNFPGRFSGRQFSNSRSEMNVSTLELGDSALYLCASSRGTGVDGYTFGSGTRLTVV.

For the CDR3, the DNA is TGTGCCAGCAGCAAAGCTGCCCGGGGAGTGGGAGAGACCCAGTACTTC. Amino acid sequence: CASSKAARGVGETQYF. The genes are TRBV21-1 and TRBJ2-5; TRBD2, the table's D call, lacks a check against the DNA. TRBV21-1 is a known pseudogene. The CDR3 is made up of 16 amino acids.

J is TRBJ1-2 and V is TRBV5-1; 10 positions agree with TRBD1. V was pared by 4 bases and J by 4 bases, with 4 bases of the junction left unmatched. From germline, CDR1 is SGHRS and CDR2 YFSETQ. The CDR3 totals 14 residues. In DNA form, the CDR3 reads TGCGCCAGCAGCCGGACAGGGGGAGGCTATGGCTACACCTTC. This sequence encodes CASSRTGGGYGYTF.

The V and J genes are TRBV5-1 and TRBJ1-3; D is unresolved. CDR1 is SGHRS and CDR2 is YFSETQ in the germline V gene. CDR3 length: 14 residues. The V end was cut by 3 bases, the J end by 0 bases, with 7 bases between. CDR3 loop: CASSSGPSGNTIYF. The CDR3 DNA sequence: TGCGCCAGCAGCTCCGGACCCTCTGGAAACACCATATATTTT.

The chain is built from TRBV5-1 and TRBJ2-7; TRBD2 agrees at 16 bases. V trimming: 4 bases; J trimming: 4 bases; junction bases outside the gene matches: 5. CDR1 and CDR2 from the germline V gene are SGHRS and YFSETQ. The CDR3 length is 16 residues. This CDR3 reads CASSPLGLAGGYEQYF. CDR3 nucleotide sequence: TGCGCCAGCAGCCCCTTGGGACTAGCGGGGGGGTACGAGCAGTACTTC.

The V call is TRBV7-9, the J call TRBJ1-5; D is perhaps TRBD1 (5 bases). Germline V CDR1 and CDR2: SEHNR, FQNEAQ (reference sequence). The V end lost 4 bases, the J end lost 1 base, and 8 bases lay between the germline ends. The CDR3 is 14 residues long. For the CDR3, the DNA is TGTGCCAGCAGCTGGGGCACCAGCAATCAGCCCCAGCATTTT. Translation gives CASSWGTSNQPQHF.